This T cell receptor (beta chain) was sequenced during a study of T cell responses to AZD1222 COVID-19 vaccine. Profiled with immunoSEQ multiplex PCR; TCRdb holds only in-frame clones, not every one. The sample has under 150,000 clones; 70% to 90% are singletons. The material sequenced was peripheral blood, taken on day 0 of AZD1222 vaccination. This TCR was sampled from an adult in good health.

The CDR3 region has the DNA TGTGCCAGCAGCTTAGCGTGGGACTTTACCGGGGAGCTGTTTTTT. Amino acids: CASSLAWDFTGELFF. The chain combines TRBV7-2 with TRBJ2-2; the D gene is possibly TRBD2 (6 bases). The CDR3 spans 15 residues. V lost 0 bases and J lost 5, with 10 bases in between. Germline V lookup: CDR1 SGHTA, CDR2 FQGNSA. The full variable domain, its missing parts supplied by reference TRBV7-2 and TRBJ2-2, is GAGVSQSPSNKVTEKGKDVELRCDPISGHTALYWYRQSLGQGLEFLIYFQGNSAPDKSGLPSDRFSAERTGGSVSTLTIQRTQQEDSAVYLCASSLAWDFTGELFFGEGSRLTVL.